Presented here are 18 T cell receptor beta chains from one specimen sequenced in a study of regulatory T cells in long-lasting Graves disease. Time point given: newly diagnosed GD, antithyroid drugs for less than 3 months. Researchers made the TCR library from RNA that was extracted from PBMCs. Libraries of TCR beta came from iRepertoire HTBI primers plus Arm-PCR of CDR3 regions. TCRdb itself ran the multiplex PCR reads through MiXCR, one entry per CDR3 protein. In the table there are some 250,000 distinct CDR3 sequences, 18% of which are singletons. This same sample was also part of a study on T cells in Graves' hyperthyroidism and ophthalmopathy.

The source was peripheral blood mononuclear cells (PBMCs), collected at new diagnosis, from a patient treated with antithyroid drugs. These TCRs come from a woman in her 30s with Graves disease.

This clonotype showed up many times. Its ends do not fully match the called genes, so a read error is possible. The chain uses TRBV7-7 and TRBJ1-4; D is uncertain. The CDR3 length is 16 residues. Germline V CDR1 and CDR2: SSHAT, FNYEAQ (reference sequence). In DNA form, the CDR3 reads TGTGCTAGCAGCCCTAGCCCAGCCTCTGGAGGAGAAAAACTGTTTTTT. Translated: CASSPSPASGGEKLFF.

This clonotype was seen at least ten times. The rearrangement uses TRBV5-1 and TRBJ2-3; 7 nucleotides agree with TRBD1. V trimming: 4 bases; J trimming: 5 bases; junction bases outside the gene matches: 10. The CDR3 extends over 15 amino acids. Looked up from germline, CDR1 is SGHRS and CDR2 is YFSETQ. The CDR3 loop reads CASSPIGGRRDTQYF. CDR3 bases: TGCGCCAGCAGCCCCATAGGGGGCCGCAGAGATACGCAGTATTTT.

This clonotype showed up many times. The chain employs TRBV20-1 and TRBJ2-4; the match to TRBD1 covers 8 bases. The CDR3 runs 13 residues. J lost 7 bases, V lost 6 bases, and 8 bases had no gene match. The germline V gene encodes CDR1 DFQATT and CDR2 SNEGSKA (reference sequence). CDR3 sequence: CSASPRTGNIQYF. CDR3 nucleotide sequence: TGCAGTGCCTCTCCTCGGACAGGGAACATTCAGTACTTC.

This clonotype was recorded a few times. The rearrangement uses TRBV24-1 and TRBJ2-3; D gene unclear. Per germline, CDR1 KGHDR and CDR2 SFDVKD. This CDR3 comprises 13 residues. V gave up 9 bases and J gave up 0 bases, with 9 bases separating them. This CDR3 reads CATWTASTDTQYF. As DNA, the CDR3 is TGTGCCACCTGGACGGCTAGCACAGATACGCAGTATTTT.

This clonotype was picked up many times. This chain connects TRBV29-1 to TRBJ1-1, with a weak D call TRBD1 (5 bases). V shed 3 bases and J shed 2 bases, with 10 bases lying between them. Germline lookup yields CDR1 SQVTM and CDR2 ANQGSEA. The CDR3 extends over 13 amino acids. CDR3 DNA sequence: TGCAGCGTTGACGGGACGGTTAACACTGAAGCTTTCTTT. Amino acids: CSVDGTVNTEAFF.

The rearrangement links TRBV12-3 or TRBV12-4 to TRBJ2-3; 12 bases fit TRBD2. This CDR3 has 17 residues. V gave up 6 bases and J gave up 2 bases; unmatched junction bases: 9. CDR3 in amino acids: CASRLAASGGATDTQYF. The CDR3 nucleotides are TGTGCCAGCAGATTGGCGGCTAGCGGGGGGGCCACAGATACGCAGTATTTT.

There are a few counts of this clonotype. CDR3 residues: CASSFYRGNSPLHF. CDR3 DNA sequence: TGTGCCAGCAGTTTTTACAGGGGAAATTCACCCCTCCACTTT. The genes are TRBV27 and TRBJ1-6; 7 bases map to TRBD1. CDR1 MNHEY and CDR2 SMNVEV come from the germline V gene (reference sequence). This CDR3 has 14 residues. V dropped 3 bases and J dropped 7; count of bases not matched to a gene: 3.

Turning to this clonotype: A far larger clone is a single base away, which makes a read error likely. CDR3 protein: CASRPGQGYEQFF. CDR3 coding DNA: TGCGCCAGCAGGCCGGGACAGGGATACGAGCAGTTCTTC. This chain connects TRBV5-1 to TRBJ2-1; 9 positions agree with TRBD1. This CDR3 has 13 residues. After removal of 5 bases from V and 10 bases from J, the junction contained 7 bases not matched to a gene. Germline V gene data show CDR1 as SGHRS and CDR2 as YFSETQ.

This chain uses TRBV7-9 with TRBJ1-2; D may be TRBD1 (6 bases). Germline V gene lookup returns CDR1 SEHNR and CDR2 FQNEAQ (reference sequence). The V gene lost 5 bases and the J gene lost 3 bases, with 16 bases spanning the gap. The CDR3 consists of 15 residues. This CDR3 is CASSGQGNPYYGYTF. CDR3 in DNA: TGTGCCAGCAGCGGGCAGGGGAATCCCTACTATGGCTACACCTTC.

This clonotype was counted between two and nine times. V is TRBV6-9 and J is TRBJ2-7, with D perhaps being TRBD1 or TRBD2 (6 bases each). Germline V CDR1 and CDR2: MNHGY, SVAAGI. The CDR3 has 15 amino acids. Deletions cut 3 bases from V and 0 bases from J, with 12 bases between. Here the CDR3 DNA reads TGTGCCAGCAGTTACGAGGGGGGAAGCTCCTACGAGCAGTACTTC. Protein product: CASSYEGGSSYEQYF.

This clonotype was picked up many times. The chain couples TRBV11-2 to TRBJ1-3; D possibly corresponds to TRBD1 (5 bases). V dropped 4 bases and J dropped 3 bases, with 16 bases sitting between them. The CDR3 length is 16 residues. Germline CDR1 is SGHAT and CDR2 is FQNNGV. The CDR3 DNA reads as TGTGCCAGCAGCTCTCCTAGAGAGGGGCTTGGAAACACCATATATTTT. It specifies CASSSPREGLGNTIYF.

This clonotype was counted ten times or more. The chain joins TRBV20-1 to TRBJ1-2; TRBD1 agrees at 8 bases. The CDR3 length is 14 residues. With 1 base clipped from V and 7 bases from J, the junction kept 8 bases outside the gene matches. In germline, CDR1 is DFQATT, CDR2 SNEGSKA (reference sequence). Here the CDR3 reads CSARVGQGVLGYTF. The CDR3 DNA sequence: TGCAGTGCTAGAGTCGGACAGGGAGTTCTTGGCTACACCTTC.

This clonotype showed up many times. The chain combines TRBV2 with TRBJ1-1; 7 bases match TRBD1. Germline V gives CDR1 SNHLY, CDR2 FYNNEI. CDR3 length: 14 amino acids. V lost 7 bases to trimming and J lost 3 bases; unmatched junction nucleotides: 8. DNA of the CDR3: TGTGCCAGCACCACCAGGGGGGTCGACACTGAAGCTTTCTTT. This codes for CASTTRGVDTEAFF.

This clonotype was observed a few times. The chain employs TRBV19 and TRBJ1-3, with D perhaps TRBD1 (6 bases). Germline V gene sequence: CDR1 LNHDA, CDR2 SQIVND (reference sequence). The ends were cut back, 6 bases at V and 0 bases at J, with 12 bases in the middle. The CDR3 is 15 residues long. For the CDR3, the DNA is TGTGCCAGTAGGAGACAGGACTACTCTGGAAACACCATATATTTT. Translated: CASRRQDYSGNTIYF.

This clonotype was detected many times. V and J are TRBV20-1 and TRBJ2-3; TRBD2 aligns across 9 bases. The CDR3 spans 13 residues. J lost 7 bases, V lost 5 bases, and 7 bases had no gene match. Germline loops: CDR1 DFQATT, CDR2 SNEGSKA (reference sequence). The CDR3 sequence is CSAGGGGAYTQYF. In DNA form, the CDR3 reads TGCAGTGCTGGGGGCGGGGGGGCATATACGCAGTATTTT.

In its sample, this clonotype was seen many times. V gene TRBV9 combines with J gene TRBJ1-4; D gene uncertain. Trimming took 4 bases from V and 8 from J, leaving 18 bases between them. The CDR3 totals 15 residues. In germline, CDR1 is SGDLS, CDR2 YYNGEE. The CDR3 DNA is TGTGCCAGCAGCCCCGGTGACGGGGTTCTCGAAAAACTGTTTTTT. Its translation is CASSPGDGVLEKLFF.

This clonotype occurred a few times. V is TRBV20-1 and J is TRBJ2-4, with 10 bases identical to TRBD2. CDR1 is DFQATT, CDR2 SNEGSKA, per germline (reference sequence). The CDR3 runs 17 residues. The V segment lost 3 bases and the J segment 0 bases; nucleotides outside the gene matches: 8. The CDR3: CSASGTSEILAKNIQYF. DNA of the CDR3: TGCAGTGCTAGTGGGACTAGCGAGATCCTAGCCAAAAACATTCAGTACTTC.

This clonotype was counted at least ten times. The J gene is TRBJ2-7, the V gene TRBV18; D ambiguous. V shed 0 bases and J shed 6 bases, with 9 bases lying between them. CDR1 and CDR2 from the germline V gene are KGHSH and LQKENI. This CDR3 comprises 13 residues. CDR3 nucleotide sequence: TGTGCCAGCTCACCACCGAGTTTCTTCGAGCAGTACTTC. It encodes CASSPPSFFEQYF.